This T cell receptor (beta chain) is drawn from a study of T cell responses to AZD1222 COVID-19 vaccine. Findings of the study overall: Seropositive at baseline were only five or six AZD1222 recipients. Spike-specific TCR breadth and depth went up after people got two AZD1222 doses.

Trimming shortened V by 3 bases and J by 1 base, and 9 bases separated the two germline ends. Germline CDR1 reads MDHEN; CDR2 reads SYDVKM. The CDR3 is 14 residues long. Profiling relied on immunoSEQ multiplex PCR, and the TCRdb table lists in-frame clones only, not all of them. The sample holds 120,000 to 150,000 clones; approximately 88% are singletons and the top ten take around 15%. About this clone itself: Its antigen is not known.

The chain combines TRBV28 with TRBJ2-5, with a tentative D call TRBD2 (5 bases). The clonotype comes from an adult in good health. The sequenced sample was peripheral blood, obtained on day 0 of AZD1222 vaccination. The DNA of the CDR3 is TGTGCCAGCAGTTTCCCGACTACCCAAGAGACCCAGTACTTC. Translation: CASSFPTTQETQYF.